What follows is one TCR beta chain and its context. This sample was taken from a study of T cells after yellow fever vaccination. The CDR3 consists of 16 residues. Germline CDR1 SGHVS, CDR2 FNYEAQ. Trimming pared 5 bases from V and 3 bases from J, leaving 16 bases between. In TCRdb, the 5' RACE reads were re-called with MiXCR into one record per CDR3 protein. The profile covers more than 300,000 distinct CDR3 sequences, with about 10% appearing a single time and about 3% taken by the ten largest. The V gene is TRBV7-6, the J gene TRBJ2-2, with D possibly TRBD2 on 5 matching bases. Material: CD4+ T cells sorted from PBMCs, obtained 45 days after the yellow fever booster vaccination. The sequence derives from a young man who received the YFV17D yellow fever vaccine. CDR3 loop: CASSPRTGGDTGELFF. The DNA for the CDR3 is TGTGCCAGCAGCCCCCGGACTGGTGGGGACACCGGGGAGCTGTTTTTT.